This T cell receptor (beta chain) was obtained from a study of PD-1 blockade in classical Hodgkin lymphoma. Study at large: The nivolumab dose that patients received was 3 mg/kg, given intravenously every 2 weeks. Points from the study as a whole: When nivolumab was started under 1 year after ASCT, patients were excluded. For complete responders, baseline diversity was comparable to that of newly diagnosed patients.

As to time point: cycle 4 day 1 (C4D1), after more than five weeks of nivolumab. Following autologous stem cell transplantation, relapse occurred in every patient, and exposure to brentuximab vedotin varied. The data were produced by immunoSEQ multiplex PCR, yet TCRdb's version contains in-frame clones alone and is incomplete. The sample yields around 20,000 clones, around 80% seen once. Germline CDR1 reads GTSNPN; CDR2 reads SVGIG (reference sequence). The CDR3 loop spans 16 amino acids. The V end was cut by 3 bases, the J end by 8 bases, with 23 bases between. With respect to this clone: Its target is not known.

The clonotype originates from a human donor with classical Hodgkin lymphoma. Material: peripheral blood mononuclear cells (PBMCs), obtained before the fourth cycle of nivolumab. The V call is TRBV30, the J call TRBJ2-1; possibly TRBD2 for D (6 bases). The CDR3 DNA follows: TGTGCCTGGAGCCCTTTCGCCGGGAGAGGAATAGATGAGCAGTTCTTC. Protein: CAWSPFAGRGIDEQFF. Supplemented by reference TRBV30 and TRBJ2-1, the full variable domain reads SQTIHQWPATLVQPVGSPLSLECTVEGTSNPNLYWYRQAAGRGLQLLFYSVGIGQISSEVPQNLSASRPQDRQFILSSKKLLLSDSGFYLCAWSPFAGRGIDEQFFGPGTRLTVL.